This T cell receptor beta chain stems from a study of CD8 T cells in Susac syndrome. Reverse transcription of roughly 0.45 to 1 ug RNA was performed with random hexamers. immunoSEQ multiplex PCR amplified TCR beta CDR3 across 54 Vbeta, 13 Jbeta. TCRdb re-analysed the immunoSEQ multiplex PCR reads in MiXCR, keeping a single row per CDR3 protein. The sample has about 76,000 distinct CDR3 sequences; roughly 90% are singletons. TCR beta from blood CD8+ and CD4+ T cells was sequenced. The multiple sclerosis controls were treatment-naive patients affected by stable or active relapsing-remitting disease. This CDR3 has 14 amino acids. Germline V gives CDR1 SGHAT, CDR2 FQNNGV. The V and J ends lost 3 bases and 5 bases respectively, with 13 bases between them.

What was sequenced was CD8+ T cells from PBMCs. This TCR came from a human donor with multiple sclerosis. J is TRBJ1-1 and V is TRBV11-2; possibly TRBD1 for D (5 bases). CDR3 residues: CASSFYTGETEAFF. CDR3 bases: TGTGCCAGCAGCTTTTATACGGGGGAAACTGAAGCTTTCTTT.